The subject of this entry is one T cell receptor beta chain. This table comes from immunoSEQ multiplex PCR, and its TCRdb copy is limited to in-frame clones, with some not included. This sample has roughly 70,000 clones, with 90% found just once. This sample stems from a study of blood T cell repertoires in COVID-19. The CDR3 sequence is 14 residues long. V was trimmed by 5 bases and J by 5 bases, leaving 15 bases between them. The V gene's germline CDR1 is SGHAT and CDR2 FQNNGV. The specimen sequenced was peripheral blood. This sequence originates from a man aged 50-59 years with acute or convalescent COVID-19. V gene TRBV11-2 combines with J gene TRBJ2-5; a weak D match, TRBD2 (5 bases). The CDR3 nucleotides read TGTGCCAGCAGCCGAGGGTTGGCGGTGGAGACCCAGTACTTC. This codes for CASSRGLAVETQYF.